This T cell receptor beta chain comes out of a study of blood T cell repertoires in COVID-19. Across the whole study: From T cells, B-cell-depleted T cells, or PBMCs came the material, which was cDNA or gDNA.

The CDR3 covers 15 residues. CDR1 and CDR2 (germline): SGHAT, FQDESV (reference sequence). The junction had 6 bases not matched to a gene; V was cut back by 5 bases and J by 2 bases. Data came from immunoSEQ multiplex PCR; TCRdb stores just in-frame clones and leaves some out. The table includes about 180,000 clones, 80% to 90% detected once. The origin of this receptor is a human donor with active or convalescent COVID-19. The donor label of this sample is uncertain. Input material: peripheral blood. The gene calls are TRBV11-1 and TRBJ2-7, with 10 bases aligning to TRBD2. This chain's CDR3 is CASSLTSGIAYEQYF. Here the CDR3 DNA reads TGTGCCAGCAGCCTAACTAGCGGGATCGCCTACGAGCAGTACTTC.